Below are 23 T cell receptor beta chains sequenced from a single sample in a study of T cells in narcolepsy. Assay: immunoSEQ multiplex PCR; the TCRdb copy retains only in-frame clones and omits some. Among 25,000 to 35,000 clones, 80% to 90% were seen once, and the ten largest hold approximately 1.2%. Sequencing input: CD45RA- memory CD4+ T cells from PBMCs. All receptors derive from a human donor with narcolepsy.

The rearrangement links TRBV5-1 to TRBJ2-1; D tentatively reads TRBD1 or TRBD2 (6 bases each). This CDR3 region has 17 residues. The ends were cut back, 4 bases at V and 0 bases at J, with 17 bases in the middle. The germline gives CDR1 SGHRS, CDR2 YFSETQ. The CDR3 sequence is CASSTLGGLGSYNEQFF. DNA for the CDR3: TGCGCCAGCAGCACCCTAGGGGGACTCGGCTCCTACAATGAGCAGTTCTTC.

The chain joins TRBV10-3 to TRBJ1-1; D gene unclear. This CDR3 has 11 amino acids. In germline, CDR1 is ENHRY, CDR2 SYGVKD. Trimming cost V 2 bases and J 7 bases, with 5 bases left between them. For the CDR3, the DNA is TGTGCCATCAGTGAGGAGGGTGAAGCTTTCTTT. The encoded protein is CAISEEGEAFF.

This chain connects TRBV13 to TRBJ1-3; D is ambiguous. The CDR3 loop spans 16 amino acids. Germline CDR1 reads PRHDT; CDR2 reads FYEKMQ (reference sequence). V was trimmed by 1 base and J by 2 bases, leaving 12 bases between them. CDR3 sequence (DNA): TGTGCCAGCAGCTTAGCCGCCGGGAGGCCTGGAAACACCATATATTTT. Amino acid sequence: CASSLAAGRPGNTIYF.

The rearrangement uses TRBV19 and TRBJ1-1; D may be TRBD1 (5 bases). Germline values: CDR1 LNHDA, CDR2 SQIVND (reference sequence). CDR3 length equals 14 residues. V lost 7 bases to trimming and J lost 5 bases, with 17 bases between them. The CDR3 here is CASTAWGGPTEAFF. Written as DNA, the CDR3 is TGTGCCAGTACCGCGTGGGGGGGTCCGACTGAAGCTTTCTTT. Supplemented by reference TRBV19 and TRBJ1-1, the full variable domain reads DGGITQSPKYLFRKEGQNVTLSCEQNLNHDAMYWYRQDPGQGLRLIYYSQIVNDFQKGDIAEGYSVSREKKESFPLTVTSAQKNPTAFYLCASTAWGGPTEAFFGQGTRLTVV.

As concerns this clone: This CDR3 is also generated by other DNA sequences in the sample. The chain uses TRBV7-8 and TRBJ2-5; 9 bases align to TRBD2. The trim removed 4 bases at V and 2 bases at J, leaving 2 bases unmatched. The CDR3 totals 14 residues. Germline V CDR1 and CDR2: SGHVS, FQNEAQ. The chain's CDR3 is CASSSTSGQETQYF. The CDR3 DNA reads TGTGCCAGCAGCTCGACTAGCGGACAAGAGACCCAGTACTTC.

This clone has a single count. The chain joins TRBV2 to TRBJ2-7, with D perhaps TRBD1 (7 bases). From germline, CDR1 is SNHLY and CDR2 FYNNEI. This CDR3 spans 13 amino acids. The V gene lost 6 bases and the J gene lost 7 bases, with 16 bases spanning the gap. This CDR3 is CASSGRQGKEQYF. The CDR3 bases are TGTGCCAGCAGCGGGAGACAGGGAAAAGAGCAGTACTTC. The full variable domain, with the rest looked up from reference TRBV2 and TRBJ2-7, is EPEVTQTPSHQVTQMGQEVILRCVPISNHLYFYWYRQILGQKVEFLVSFYNNEISEKSEIFDDQFSVERPDGSNFTLKIRSTKLEDSAMYFCASSGRQGKEQYFGPGTRLTVT.

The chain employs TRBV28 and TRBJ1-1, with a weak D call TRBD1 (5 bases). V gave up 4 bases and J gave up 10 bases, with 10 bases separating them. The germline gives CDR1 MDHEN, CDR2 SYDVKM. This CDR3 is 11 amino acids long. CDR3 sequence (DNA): TGTGCCAGCAGTTGGAGGGGTGGAGCTTTCTTT. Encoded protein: CASSWRGGAFF.

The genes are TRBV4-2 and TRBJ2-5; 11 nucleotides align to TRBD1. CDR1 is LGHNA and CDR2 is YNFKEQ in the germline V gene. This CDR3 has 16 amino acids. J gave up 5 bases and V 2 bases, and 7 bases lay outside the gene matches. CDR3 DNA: TGTGCCAGCAGCCAACTACGGACAGGGGGCTCGGAGACCCAGTACTTC. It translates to CASSQLRTGGSETQYF.

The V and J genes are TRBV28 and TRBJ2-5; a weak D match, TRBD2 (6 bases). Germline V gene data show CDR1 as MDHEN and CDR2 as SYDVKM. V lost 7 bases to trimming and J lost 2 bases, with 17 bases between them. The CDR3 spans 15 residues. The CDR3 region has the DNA TGTGCCAGCACTTTGACAACGGGGGAACAAGAGACCCAGTACTTC. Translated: CASTLTTGEQETQYF.

The CDR3, as DNA: TGCGCCAGCAGCTCCGCACTAGCGGGAGCCCTCATCCGATTCAATGAGCAGTTCTTC. Amino acid sequence: CASSSALAGALIRFNEQFF. The V gene is TRBV5-1, the J gene TRBJ2-1, with 11 bases aligning to TRBD2. The CDR3 is made up of 19 amino acids. Per germline, CDR1 SGHRS and CDR2 YFSETQ. J lost 6 bases, V lost 3 bases, and 17 bases had no gene match.

As DNA, the CDR3 is TGTGCCAGCAGCTCTACACAGAGGCTAGCGGATCAAGAGACCCAGTACTTC. The encoded protein is CASSSTQRLADQETQYF. J is TRBJ2-5 and V is TRBV5-6, with 7 bases fitting TRBD2. Germline CDR1 is SGHDT and CDR2 is YYEEEE. There are 17 residues in the CDR3. The J segment lost 2 bases and the V segment lost 3 bases, leaving 13 bases of the junction unmatched.

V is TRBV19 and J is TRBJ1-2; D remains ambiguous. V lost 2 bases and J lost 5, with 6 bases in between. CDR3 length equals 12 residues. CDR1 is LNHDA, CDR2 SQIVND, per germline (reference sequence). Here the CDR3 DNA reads TGTGCCAGTAGTATAAGGCAGTATGGCTACACCTTC. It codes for CASSIRQYGYTF.

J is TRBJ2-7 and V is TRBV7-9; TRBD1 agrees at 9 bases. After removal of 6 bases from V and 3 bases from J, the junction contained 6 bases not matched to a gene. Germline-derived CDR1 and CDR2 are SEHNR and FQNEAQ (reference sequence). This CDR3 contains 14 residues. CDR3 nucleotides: TGTGCCAGCAGTCGACAGGGGGTGATCTACGAGCAGTACTTC. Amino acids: CASSRQGVIYEQYF.

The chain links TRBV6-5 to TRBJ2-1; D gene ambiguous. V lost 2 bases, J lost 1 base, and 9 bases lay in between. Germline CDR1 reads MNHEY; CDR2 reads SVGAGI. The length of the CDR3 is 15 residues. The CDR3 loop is CASSYGGGSYNEQFF. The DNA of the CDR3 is TGTGCCAGCAGTTACGGCGGTGGTTCCTACAATGAGCAGTTCTTC.

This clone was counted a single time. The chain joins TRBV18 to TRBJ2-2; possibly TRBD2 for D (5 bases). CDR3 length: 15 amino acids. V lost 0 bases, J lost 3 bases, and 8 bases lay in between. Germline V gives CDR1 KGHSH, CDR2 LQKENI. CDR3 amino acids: CASSPPIGDTGELFF. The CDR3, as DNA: TGTGCCAGCTCACCACCGATCGGGGACACCGGGGAGCTGTTTTTT.

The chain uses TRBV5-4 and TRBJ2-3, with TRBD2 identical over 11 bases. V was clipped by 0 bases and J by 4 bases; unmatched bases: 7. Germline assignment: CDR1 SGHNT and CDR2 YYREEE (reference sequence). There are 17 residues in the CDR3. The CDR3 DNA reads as TGTGCCAGCAGCTTGGATACTAGCGGGAGTCTTCCAGATACGCAGTATTTT. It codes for CASSLDTSGSLPDTQYF.

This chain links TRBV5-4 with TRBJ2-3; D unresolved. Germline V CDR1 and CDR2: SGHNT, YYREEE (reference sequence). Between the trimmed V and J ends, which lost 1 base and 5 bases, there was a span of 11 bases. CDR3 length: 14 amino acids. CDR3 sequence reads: CASSLKTVEDTQYF. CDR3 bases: TGTGCCAGCAGCTTGAAAACCGTTGAAGATACGCAGTATTTT. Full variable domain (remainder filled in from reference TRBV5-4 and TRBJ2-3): ETGVTQSPTHLIKTRGQQVTLRCSSQSGHNTVSWYQQALGQGPQFIFQYYREEENGRGNFPPRFSGLQFPNYSSELNVNALELDDSALYLCASSLKTVEDTQYFGPGTRLTVL.

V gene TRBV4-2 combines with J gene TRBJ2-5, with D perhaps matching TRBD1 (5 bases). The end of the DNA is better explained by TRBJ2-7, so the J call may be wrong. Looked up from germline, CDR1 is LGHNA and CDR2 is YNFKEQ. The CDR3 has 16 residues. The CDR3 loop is CASSQGRVGRQYEQYF. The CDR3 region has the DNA TGTGCCAGCAGCCAAGGCAGGGTCGGCCGACAATACGAGCAGTACTTC.

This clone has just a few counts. CDR3 DNA sequence: TGTGCCAGCTCACCCTTGGGGGGGAACACTGAAGCTTTCTTT. It codes for CASSPLGGNTEAFF. The V gene is TRBV18, the J gene TRBJ1-1, with D tentatively TRBD1 (5 bases). Germline CDR1 is KGHSH and CDR2 is LQKENI. V lost 3 bases and J 1 base, leaving 9 bases between the germline ends. The CDR3 runs to 14 residues.

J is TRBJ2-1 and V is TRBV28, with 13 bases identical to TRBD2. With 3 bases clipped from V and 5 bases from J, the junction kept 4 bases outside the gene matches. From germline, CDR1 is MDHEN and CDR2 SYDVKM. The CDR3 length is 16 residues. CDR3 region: CASSLPGLAGDNEQFF. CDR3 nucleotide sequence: TGTGCCAGCAGTTTGCCTGGACTAGCGGGAGACAATGAGCAGTTCTTC. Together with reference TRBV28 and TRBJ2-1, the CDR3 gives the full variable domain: DVKVTQSSRYLVKRTGEKVFLECVQDMDHENMFWYRQDPGLGLRLIYFSYDVKMKEKGDIPEGYSVSREKKERFSLILESASTNQTSMYLCASSLPGLAGDNEQFFGPGTRLTVL.

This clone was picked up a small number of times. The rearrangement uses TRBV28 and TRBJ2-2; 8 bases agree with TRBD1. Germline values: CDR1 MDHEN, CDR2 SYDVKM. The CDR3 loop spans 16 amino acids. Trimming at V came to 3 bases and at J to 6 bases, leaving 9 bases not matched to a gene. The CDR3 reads CASSFTRGHLSGELFF. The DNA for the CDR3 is TGTGCCAGCAGTTTCACCAGGGGGCATTTGTCCGGGGAGCTGTTTTTT. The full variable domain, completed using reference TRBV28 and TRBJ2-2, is DVKVTQSSRYLVKRTGEKVFLECVQDMDHENMFWYRQDPGLGLRLIYFSYDVKMKEKGDIPEGYSVSREKKERFSLILESASTNQTSMYLCASSFTRGHLSGELFFGEGSRLTVL.

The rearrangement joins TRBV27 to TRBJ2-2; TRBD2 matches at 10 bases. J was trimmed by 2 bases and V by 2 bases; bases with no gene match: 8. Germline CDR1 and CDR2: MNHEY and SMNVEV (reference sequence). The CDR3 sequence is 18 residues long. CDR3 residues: CASSLTATSGRNTGELFF. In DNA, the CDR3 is TGTGCCAGCAGTTTAACGGCGACTAGCGGGCGAAACACCGGGGAGCTGTTTTTT.

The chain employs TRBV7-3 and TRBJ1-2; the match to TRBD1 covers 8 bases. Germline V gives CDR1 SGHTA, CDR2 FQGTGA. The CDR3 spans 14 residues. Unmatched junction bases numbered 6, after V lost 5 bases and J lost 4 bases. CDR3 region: CASSHGQGVYGYTF. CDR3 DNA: TGTGCCAGCAGCCATGGACAGGGAGTCTATGGCTACACCTTC. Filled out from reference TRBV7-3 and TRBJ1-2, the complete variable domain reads GAGVSQTPSNKVTEKGKYVELRCDPISGHTALYWYRQSLGQGPEFLIYFQGTGAADDSGLPNDRFFAVRPEGSVSTLKIQRTERGDSAVYLCASSHGQGVYGYTFGSGTRLTVV.